Below are 6 T cell receptor beta chains sequenced from a single sample in a study of control samples from healthy donors and cancer patients (dated by TCRdb to the early 2020s). Library creation used the immunoSEQ multiplex PCR assay. Here the immuneACCESS table is served through TCRdb, limited to in-frame sequences with V and J called. Missing clones are a known gap in these copies; in checked studies unresolved V genes cover under half, and the rest lacks a known reason. The sample table shows just under 75,000 clones, and more than 75% are seen once. The top ten hold 4% of the sample. Sequencing was done on a sample of blood. The receptors stem from a woman aged 45-59 years in good health.

This rearrangement joins TRBV4-1 to TRBJ2-1; 7 bases line up with TRBD2. CDR3 length: 16 amino acids. The J segment lost 3 bases and the V segment lost 4 bases, leaving 9 bases of the junction unmatched. The germline V gene encodes CDR1 MGHRA and CDR2 YSYEKL. The CDR3 nucleotides are TGCGCCAGCAGCCCCCGGAGGTGGGGGGGCTACAATGAGCAGTTCTTC. Encoded protein: CASSPRRWGGYNEQFF.

The chain carries TRBV19 and TRBJ2-2; D is unresolved. Germline CDR1 is LNHDA and CDR2 is SQIVND (reference sequence). This CDR3 has 16 residues. Trimming took 3 bases from V and 0 from J, leaving 11 bases between them. The chain's CDR3 is CASSIGWGTNTGELFF. CDR3 nucleotide sequence: TGTGCCAGTAGTATTGGGTGGGGAACGAACACCGGGGAGCTGTTTTTT. Supplemented by reference TRBV19 and TRBJ2-2, the full variable domain reads DGGITQSPKYLFRKEGQNVTLSCEQNLNHDAMYWYRQDPGQGLRLIYYSQIVNDFQKGDIAEGYSVSREKKESFPLTVTSAQKNPTAFYLCASSIGWGTNTGELFFGEGSRLTVL.

The chain is built from TRBV28 and TRBJ2-7; D ambiguous. With 4 bases removed from V and 4 bases from J, the gap between germline ends came to 5 bases. The CDR3 consists of 11 residues. CDR1 is MDHEN and CDR2 is SYDVKM in the germline V gene. The CDR3 here is CASSSQYEQYF. The CDR3 coding sequence is TGTGCCAGCAGTTCCCAGTACGAGCAGTACTTC. Variable domain in full (rest from reference TRBV28 and TRBJ2-7): DVKVTQSSRYLVKRTGEKVFLECVQDMDHENMFWYRQDPGLGLRLIYFSYDVKMKEKGDIPEGYSVSREKKERFSLILESASTNQTSMYLCASSSQYEQYFGPGTRLTVT.

The V and J genes are TRBV19 and TRBJ2-3; 7 nucleotides align to TRBD1. This CDR3 comprises 15 residues. J was trimmed by 3 bases and V by 5 bases; bases with no gene match: 8. Looked up from germline, CDR1 is LNHDA and CDR2 is SQIVND (reference sequence). The CDR3 here is CASSARRQGTDTQYF. The DNA for the CDR3 is TGTGCCAGTAGTGCCCGCAGACAGGGAACAGATACGCAGTATTTT.

V and J are TRBV19 and TRBJ1-4; 9 bases are shared with TRBD1. The germline gives CDR1 LNHDA, CDR2 SQIVND (reference sequence). The CDR3 length is 15 residues. V shed 6 bases, J shed 5 bases, and the junction held 7 bases outside the gene matches. The CDR3 region has the DNA TGTGCCAGTAGCCGGAGAGACAGGGGGAATGAAAAACTGTTTTTT. This encodes CASSRRDRGNEKLFF. Looking up the rest from reference TRBV19 and TRBJ1-4 gives the full variable domain: DGGITQSPKYLFRKEGQNVTLSCEQNLNHDAMYWYRQDPGQGLRLIYYSQIVNDFQKGDIAEGYSVSREKKESFPLTVTSAQKNPTAFYLCASSRRDRGNEKLFFGSGTQLSVL.

The chain combines TRBV7-9 with TRBJ2-7; perhaps TRBD2 as D (5 bases). Germline V lookup: CDR1 SEHNR, CDR2 FQNEAQ (reference sequence). Trimming removed 2 bases at V and 0 bases at J, with 11 bases between. The CDR3 length is 15 residues. The CDR3: CASSLMGATSYEQYF. The DNA for the CDR3 is TGTGCCAGCAGCTTAATGGGAGCGACCTCCTACGAGCAGTACTTC. The full variable domain, in which reference TRBV7-9 and TRBJ2-7 provide the parts outside the CDR3, is DTGVSQNPRHKITKRGQNVTFRCDPISEHNRLYWYRQTLGQGPEFLTYFQNEAQLEKSRLLSDRFSAERPKGSFSTLEIQRTEQGDSAMYLCASSLMGATSYEQYFGPGTRLTVT.